This TCR beta chain was obtained from a study of T-cell reconstitution after alpha-beta-depleted transplantation in children. Overall study findings and caveats: The origin of alpha-beta T cells about two months after transplant was reportedly several hundred expanded graft clones. High day-60 TCRbeta diversity in some patients came from surviving recipient T cells and thymic progenitors. By one year post-transplant, T-cell counts and diversity largely arose from T cells that were newly produced.

The TCRbeta library incorporated unique molecular identifiers. Each CDR3 protein gets one entry after TCRdb re-called the PCR reads with MiXCR. The data contain about 580,000 distinct CDR3 sequences, 20% to 25% of them singletons. About this clonotype: Its antigen is not identified.

This CDR3 has 14 residues. In germline, CDR1 is LNHNV, CDR2 YYDKDF (reference sequence). Trimming took 6 bases from V and 3 from J, leaving 9 bases between them. The source of this sequence is a boy younger than two who had a stem cell transplant for acute myeloid leukemia, so the T cells may come from the graft donor. This rearrangement joins TRBV15 to TRBJ2-6; perhaps D is TRBD1 or TRBD2 (5 bases each). The input for sequencing was PBMCs, mostly from graft donor cells, taken 360 days after TCRalphabeta/CD19-depleted stem cell transplant. The CDR3 coding sequence is TGTGCCACCAGGGGGGATGGTGGGGCCAACGTCCTGACTTTC. This gives the protein CATRGDGGANVLTF.